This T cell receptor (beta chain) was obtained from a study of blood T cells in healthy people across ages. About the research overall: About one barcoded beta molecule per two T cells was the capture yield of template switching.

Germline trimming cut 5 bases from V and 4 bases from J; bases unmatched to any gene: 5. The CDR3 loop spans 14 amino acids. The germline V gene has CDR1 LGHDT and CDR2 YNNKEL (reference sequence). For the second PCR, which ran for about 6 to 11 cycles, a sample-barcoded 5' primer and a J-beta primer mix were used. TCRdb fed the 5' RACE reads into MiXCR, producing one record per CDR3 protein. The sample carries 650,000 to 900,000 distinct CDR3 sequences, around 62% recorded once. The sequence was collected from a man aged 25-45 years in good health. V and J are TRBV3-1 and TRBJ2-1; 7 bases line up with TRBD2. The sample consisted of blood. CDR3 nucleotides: TGTGCCAGCAGCTTAGGACTAGAGTACAATGAGCAGTTCTTC. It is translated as CASSLGLEYNEQFF.